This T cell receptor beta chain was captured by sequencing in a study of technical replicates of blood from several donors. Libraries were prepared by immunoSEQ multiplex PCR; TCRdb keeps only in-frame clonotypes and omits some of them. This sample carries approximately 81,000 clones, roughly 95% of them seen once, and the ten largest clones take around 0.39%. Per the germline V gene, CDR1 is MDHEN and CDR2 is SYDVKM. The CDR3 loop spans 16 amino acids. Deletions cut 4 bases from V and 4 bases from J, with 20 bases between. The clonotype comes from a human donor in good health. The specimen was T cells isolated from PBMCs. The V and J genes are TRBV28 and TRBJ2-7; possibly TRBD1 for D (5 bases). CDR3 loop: CASSWGLIQMAYEQYF. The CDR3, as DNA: TGTGCCAGCAGTTGGGGCCTAATCCAAATGGCTTACGAGCAGTACTTC. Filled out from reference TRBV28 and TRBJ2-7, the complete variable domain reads DVKVTQSSRYLVKRTGEKVFLECVQDMDHENMFWYRQDPGLGLRLIYFSYDVKMKEKGDIPEGYSVSREKKERFSLILESASTNQTSMYLCASSWGLIQMAYEQYFGPGTRLTVT.